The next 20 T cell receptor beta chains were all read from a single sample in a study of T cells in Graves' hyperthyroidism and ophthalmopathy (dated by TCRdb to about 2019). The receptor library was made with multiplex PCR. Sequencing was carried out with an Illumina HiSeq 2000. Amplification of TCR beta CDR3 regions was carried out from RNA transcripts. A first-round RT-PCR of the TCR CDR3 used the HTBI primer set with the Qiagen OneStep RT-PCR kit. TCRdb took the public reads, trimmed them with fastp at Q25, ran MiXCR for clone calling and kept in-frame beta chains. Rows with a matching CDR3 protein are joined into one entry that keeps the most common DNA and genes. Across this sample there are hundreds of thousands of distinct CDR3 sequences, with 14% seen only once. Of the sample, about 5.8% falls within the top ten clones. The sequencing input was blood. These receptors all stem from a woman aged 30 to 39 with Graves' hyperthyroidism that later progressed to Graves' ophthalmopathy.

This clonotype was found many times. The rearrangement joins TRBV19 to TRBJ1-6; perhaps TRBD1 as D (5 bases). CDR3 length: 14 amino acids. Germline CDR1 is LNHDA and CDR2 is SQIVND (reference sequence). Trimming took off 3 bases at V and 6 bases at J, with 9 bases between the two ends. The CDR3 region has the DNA TGTGCCAGTAGTATCAACGGGGGTAATTCACCCCTCCACTTT. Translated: CASSINGGNSPLHF.

The CDR3, as DNA: TGTGCCAGCAGCCCCCCAGGGTTTCCTAGCACAGATACGCAGTATTTT. Protein product: CASSPPGFPSTDTQYF. The chain joins TRBV3-1 to TRBJ2-3, with D maybe TRBD1 (5 bases). The germline V gene encodes CDR1 LGHDT and CDR2 YNNKEL (reference sequence). The CDR3 length is 16 residues. Trimming cost V 4 bases and J 0 bases, with 14 bases left between them.

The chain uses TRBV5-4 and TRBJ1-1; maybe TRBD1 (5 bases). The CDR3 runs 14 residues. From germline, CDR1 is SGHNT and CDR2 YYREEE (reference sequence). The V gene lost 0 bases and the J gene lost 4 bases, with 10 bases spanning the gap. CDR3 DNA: TGTGCCAGCAGCTTGGAGCGGGACCTCACTGAAGCTTTCTTT. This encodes CASSLERDLTEAFF.

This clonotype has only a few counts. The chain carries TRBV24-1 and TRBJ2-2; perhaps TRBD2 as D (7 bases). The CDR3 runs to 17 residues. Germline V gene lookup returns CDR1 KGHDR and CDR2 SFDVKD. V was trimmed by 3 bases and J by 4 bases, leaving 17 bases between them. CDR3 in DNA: TGTGCCACCAGTGATCGGGGGGCAGGGGTTTTCACCGGGGAGCTGTTTTTT. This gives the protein CATSDRGAGVFTGELFF.

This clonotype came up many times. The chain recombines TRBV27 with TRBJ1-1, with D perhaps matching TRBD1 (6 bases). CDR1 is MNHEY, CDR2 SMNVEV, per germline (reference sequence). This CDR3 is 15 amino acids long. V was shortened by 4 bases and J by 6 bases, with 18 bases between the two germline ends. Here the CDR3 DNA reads TGTGCCAGCAGTTCCAATTCAGGGGAGAAGGCTGAAGCTTTCTTT. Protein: CASSSNSGEKAEAFF.

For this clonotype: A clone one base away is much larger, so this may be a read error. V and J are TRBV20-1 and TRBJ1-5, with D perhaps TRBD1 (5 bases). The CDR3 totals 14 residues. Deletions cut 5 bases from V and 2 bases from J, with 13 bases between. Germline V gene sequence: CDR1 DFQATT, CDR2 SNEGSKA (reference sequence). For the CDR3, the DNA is TGCAGTGCTGGCGAGGAAGGGGGCAATCAGCCCCAGCATTTT. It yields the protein CSAGEEGGNQPQHF.

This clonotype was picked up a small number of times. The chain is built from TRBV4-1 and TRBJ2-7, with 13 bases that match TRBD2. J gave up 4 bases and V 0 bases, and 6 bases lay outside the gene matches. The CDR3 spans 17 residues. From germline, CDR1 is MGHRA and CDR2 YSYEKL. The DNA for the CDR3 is TGCGCCAGCAGCCAAGAAAAAGGACTAGCGGGAGAGTACGAGCAGTACTTC. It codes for CASSQEKGLAGEYEQYF.

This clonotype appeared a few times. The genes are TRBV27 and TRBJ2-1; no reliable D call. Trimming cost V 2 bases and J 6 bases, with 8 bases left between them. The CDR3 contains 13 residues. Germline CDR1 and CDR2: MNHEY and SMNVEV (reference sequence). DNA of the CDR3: TGTGCCAGCAGTTTACCCCCCACCAATGAGCAGTTCTTC. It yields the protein CASSLPPTNEQFF.

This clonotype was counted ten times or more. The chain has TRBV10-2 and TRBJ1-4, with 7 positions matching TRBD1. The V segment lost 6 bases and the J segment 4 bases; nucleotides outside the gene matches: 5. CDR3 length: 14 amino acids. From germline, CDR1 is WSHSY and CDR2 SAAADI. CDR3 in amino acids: CASRRDSLNEKLFF. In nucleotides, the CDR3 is TGCGCCAGCAGGAGGGACAGCCTTAATGAAAAACTGTTTTTT.

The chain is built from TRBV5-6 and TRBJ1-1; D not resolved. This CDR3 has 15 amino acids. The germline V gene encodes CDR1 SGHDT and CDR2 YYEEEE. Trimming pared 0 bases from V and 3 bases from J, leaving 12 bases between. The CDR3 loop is CASSLGPVLDTEAFF. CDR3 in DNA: TGTGCCAGCAGCTTGGGTCCGGTTCTGGACACTGAAGCTTTCTTT.

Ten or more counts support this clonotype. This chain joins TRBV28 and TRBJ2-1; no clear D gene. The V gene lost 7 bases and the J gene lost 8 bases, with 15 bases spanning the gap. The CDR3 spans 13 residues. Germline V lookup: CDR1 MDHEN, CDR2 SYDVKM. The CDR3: CASTSSPLDEQFF. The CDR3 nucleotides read TGTGCCAGCACCTCTTCCCCCCTTGATGAGCAGTTCTTC. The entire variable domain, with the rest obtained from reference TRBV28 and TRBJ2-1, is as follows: DVKVTQSSRYLVKRTGEKVFLECVQDMDHENMFWYRQDPGLGLRLIYFSYDVKMKEKGDIPEGYSVSREKKERFSLILESASTNQTSMYLCASTSSPLDEQFFGPGTRLTVL.

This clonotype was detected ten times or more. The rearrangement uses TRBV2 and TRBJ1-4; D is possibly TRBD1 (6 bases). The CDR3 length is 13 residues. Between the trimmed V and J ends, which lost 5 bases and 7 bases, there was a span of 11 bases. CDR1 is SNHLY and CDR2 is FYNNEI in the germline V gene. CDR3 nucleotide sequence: TGTGCCAGCAGTTACAGGGAAGGTGAAAAACTGTTTTTT. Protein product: CASSYREGEKLFF.

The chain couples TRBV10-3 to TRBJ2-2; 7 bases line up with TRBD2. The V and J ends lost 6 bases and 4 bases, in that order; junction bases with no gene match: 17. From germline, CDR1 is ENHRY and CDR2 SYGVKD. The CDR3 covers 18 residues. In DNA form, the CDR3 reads TGTGCCATCAGCGCTAACATGAAGTCTGGACTAGTCACCGGGGAGCTGTTTTTT. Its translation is CAISANMKSGLVTGELFF.

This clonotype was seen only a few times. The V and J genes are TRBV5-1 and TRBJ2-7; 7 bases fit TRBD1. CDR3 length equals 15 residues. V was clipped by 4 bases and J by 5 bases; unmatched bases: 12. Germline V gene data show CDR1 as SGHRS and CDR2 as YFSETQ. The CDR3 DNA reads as TGCGCCAGCAGCCCCAGGGCCGGGACAGCCAACGAGCAGTACTTC. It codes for CASSPRAGTANEQYF.

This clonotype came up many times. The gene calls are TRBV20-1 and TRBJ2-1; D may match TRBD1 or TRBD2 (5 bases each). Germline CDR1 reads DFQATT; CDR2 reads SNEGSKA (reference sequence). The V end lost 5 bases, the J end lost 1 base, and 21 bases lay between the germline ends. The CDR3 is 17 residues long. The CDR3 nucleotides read TGCAGTGCTCTCCCCCGGGATTGGGGGTCTTCCTACAATGAGCAGTTCTTC. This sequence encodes CSALPRDWGSSYNEQFF.

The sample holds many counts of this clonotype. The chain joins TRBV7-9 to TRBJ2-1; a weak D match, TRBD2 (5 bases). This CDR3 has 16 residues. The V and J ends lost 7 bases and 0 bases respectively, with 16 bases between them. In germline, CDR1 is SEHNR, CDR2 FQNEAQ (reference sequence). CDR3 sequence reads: CASNLRGSSSYNEQFF. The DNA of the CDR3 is TGTGCCAGCAACCTCCGAGGGTCCAGCTCCTACAATGAGCAGTTCTTC.

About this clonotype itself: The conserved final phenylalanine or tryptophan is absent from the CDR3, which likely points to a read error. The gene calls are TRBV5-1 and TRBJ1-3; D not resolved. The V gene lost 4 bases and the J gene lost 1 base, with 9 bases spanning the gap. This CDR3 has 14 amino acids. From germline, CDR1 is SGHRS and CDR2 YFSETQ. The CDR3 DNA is TGCGCCAGCAGCGAGCCGGAGTCTGGAAACACCATATATCTT. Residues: CASSEPESGNTIYL.

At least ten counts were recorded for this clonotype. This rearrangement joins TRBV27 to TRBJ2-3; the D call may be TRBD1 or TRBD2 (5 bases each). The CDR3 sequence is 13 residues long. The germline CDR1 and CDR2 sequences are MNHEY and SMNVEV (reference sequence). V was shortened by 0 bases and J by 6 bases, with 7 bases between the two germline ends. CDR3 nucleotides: TGTGCCAGCAGTTTATCCTGGGGGGATACGCAGTATTTT. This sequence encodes CASSLSWGDTQYF.

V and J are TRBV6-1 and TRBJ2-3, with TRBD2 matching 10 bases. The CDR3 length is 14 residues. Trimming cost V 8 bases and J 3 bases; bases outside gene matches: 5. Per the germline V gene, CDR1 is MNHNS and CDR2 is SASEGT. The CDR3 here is CASSSGSLTDTQYF. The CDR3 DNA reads TGTGCCAGCTCTAGCGGGAGTTTAACAGATACGCAGTATTTT.

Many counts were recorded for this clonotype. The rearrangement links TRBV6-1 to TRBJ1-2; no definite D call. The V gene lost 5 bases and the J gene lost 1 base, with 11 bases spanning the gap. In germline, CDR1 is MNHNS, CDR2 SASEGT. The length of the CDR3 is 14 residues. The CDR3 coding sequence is TGTGCCAGCAGTTCAAAACAGTATAACTATGGCTACACCTTC. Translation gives CASSSKQYNYGYTF.